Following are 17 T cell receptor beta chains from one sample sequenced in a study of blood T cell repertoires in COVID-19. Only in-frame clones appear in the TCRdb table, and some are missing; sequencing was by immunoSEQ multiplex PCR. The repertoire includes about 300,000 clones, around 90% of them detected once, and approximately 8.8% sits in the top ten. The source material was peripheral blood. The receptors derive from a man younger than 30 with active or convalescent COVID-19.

The CDR3: CASTIGGYDNEQFF. The CDR3 DNA sequence: TGTGCCAGCACCATCGGCGGGTATGACAATGAGCAGTTCTTC. The chain combines TRBV9 with TRBJ2-1; D might be TRBD2 (5 bases). The CDR3 totals 14 residues. Germline V CDR1 and CDR2: SGDLS, YYNGEE. The germline V and J ends were trimmed by 6 bases and 5 bases, with 15 bases remaining between them.

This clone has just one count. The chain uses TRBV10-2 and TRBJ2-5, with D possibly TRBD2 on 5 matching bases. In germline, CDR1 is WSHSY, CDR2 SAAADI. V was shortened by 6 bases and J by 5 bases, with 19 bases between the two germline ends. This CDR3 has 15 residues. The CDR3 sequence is CASSRGRENVETQYF. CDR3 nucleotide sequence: TGCGCCAGCAGCCGAGGACGGGAAAACGTGGAGACCCAGTACTTC.

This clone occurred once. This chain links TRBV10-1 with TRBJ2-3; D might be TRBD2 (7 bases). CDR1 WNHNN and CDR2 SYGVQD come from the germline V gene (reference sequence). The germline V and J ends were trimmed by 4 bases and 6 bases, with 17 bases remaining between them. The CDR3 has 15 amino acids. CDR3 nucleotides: TGCGCCAGCAGTGGCGGGGGCGGCCCGGTGGATACGCAGTATTTT. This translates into CASSGGGGPVDTQYF.

The CDR3: CASSEALFSGANVLTF. The DNA of the CDR3 is TGTGCCAGCAGTGAAGCTCTGTTCTCTGGGGCCAACGTCCTGACTTTC. The chain has TRBV6-1 and TRBJ2-6; D unresolved. Germline loops: CDR1 MNHNS, CDR2 SASEGT. The length of the CDR3 is 16 residues. Trimming took off 0 bases at V and 0 bases at J, with 6 bases between the two ends.

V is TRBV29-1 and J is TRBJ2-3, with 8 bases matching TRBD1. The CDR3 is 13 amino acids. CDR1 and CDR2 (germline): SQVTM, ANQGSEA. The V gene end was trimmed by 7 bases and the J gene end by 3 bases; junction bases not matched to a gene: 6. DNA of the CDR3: TGCAGCGCCTGGACAGGGCTAACAGATACGCAGTATTTT. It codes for CSAWTGLTDTQYF.

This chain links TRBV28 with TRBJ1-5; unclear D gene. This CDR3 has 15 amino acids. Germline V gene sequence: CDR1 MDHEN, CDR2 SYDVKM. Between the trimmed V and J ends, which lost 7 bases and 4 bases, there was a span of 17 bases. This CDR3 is CASNLAATINQPQHF. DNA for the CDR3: TGTGCCAGCAACCTAGCAGCCACGATTAATCAGCCCCAGCATTTT.

CDR3 nucleotide sequence: TGTGCCAGCAGCCCGCACACCTTACCGGGACAGGGAGATGAGCAGTTCTTC. It translates to CASSPHTLPGQGDEQFF. The V call is TRBV5-5, the J call TRBJ2-1, with 9 bases identical to TRBD1. This CDR3 region has 17 residues. Germline V gene sequence: CDR1 SGHKS, CDR2 YYEKEE (reference sequence). The V segment lost 4 bases and the J segment 8 bases; nucleotides outside the gene matches: 16.

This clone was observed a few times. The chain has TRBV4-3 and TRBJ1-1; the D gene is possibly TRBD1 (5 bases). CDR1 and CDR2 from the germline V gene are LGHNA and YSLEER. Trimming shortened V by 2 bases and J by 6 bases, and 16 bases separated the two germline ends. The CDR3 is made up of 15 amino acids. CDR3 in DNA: TGCGCCAGCAGCCAACTTCGGGCAGGGATCGCTGAAGCTTTCTTT. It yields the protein CASSQLRAGIAEAFF.

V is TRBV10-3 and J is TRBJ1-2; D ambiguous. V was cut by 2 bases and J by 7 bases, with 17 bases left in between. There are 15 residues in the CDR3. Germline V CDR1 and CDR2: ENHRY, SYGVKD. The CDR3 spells CAISEGGDPGGGYTF. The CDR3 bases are TGTGCCATCAGTGAGGGAGGAGACCCGGGTGGTGGCTACACCTTC.

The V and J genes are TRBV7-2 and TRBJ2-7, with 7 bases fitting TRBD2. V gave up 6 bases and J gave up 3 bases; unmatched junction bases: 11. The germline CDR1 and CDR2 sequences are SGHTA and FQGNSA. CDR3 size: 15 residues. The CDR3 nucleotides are TGTGCCAGCAGTGACGCCGGCGGGGGTCGCTACGAGCAGTACTTC. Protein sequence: CASSDAGGGRYEQYF. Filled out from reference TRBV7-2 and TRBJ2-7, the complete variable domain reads GAGVSQSPSNKVTEKGKDVELRCDPISGHTALYWYRQSLGQGLEFLIYFQGNSAPDKSGLPSDRFSAERTGGSVSTLTIQRTQQEDSAVYLCASSDAGGGRYEQYFGPGTRLTVT.

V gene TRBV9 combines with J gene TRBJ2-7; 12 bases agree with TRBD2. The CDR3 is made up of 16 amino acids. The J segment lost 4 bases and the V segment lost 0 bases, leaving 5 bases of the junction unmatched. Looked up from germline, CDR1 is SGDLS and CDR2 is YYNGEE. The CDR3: CASSVDTSGGRYEQYF. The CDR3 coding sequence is TGTGCCAGCAGCGTAGATACTAGCGGGGGGCGGTACGAGCAGTACTTC.

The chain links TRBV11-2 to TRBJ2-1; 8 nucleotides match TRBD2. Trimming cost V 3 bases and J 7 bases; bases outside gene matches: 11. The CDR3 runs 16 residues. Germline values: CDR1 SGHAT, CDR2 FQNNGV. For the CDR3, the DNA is TGTGCCAGCAGCTTGATTCGGGGGGGCCCTAGGAATGAGCAGTTCTTC. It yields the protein CASSLIRGGPRNEQFF.

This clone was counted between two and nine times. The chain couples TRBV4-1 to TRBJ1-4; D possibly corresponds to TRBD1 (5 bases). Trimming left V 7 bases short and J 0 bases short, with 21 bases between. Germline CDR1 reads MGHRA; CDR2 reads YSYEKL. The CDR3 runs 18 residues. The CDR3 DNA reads TGCGCCAGCATCACGCAGGGTCTCAAAGGAGCAACTAATGAAAAACTGTTTTTT. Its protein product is CASITQGLKGATNEKLFF.

The CDR3 here is CASSGWDRGGTEAFF. Here the CDR3 DNA reads TGTGCCAGCAGCGGATGGGACAGGGGAGGAACTGAAGCTTTCTTT. The chain couples TRBV9 to TRBJ1-1; 10 nucleotides line up with TRBD1. Trimming at V came to 3 bases and at J to 5 bases, leaving 7 bases not matched to a gene. The CDR3 is made up of 15 amino acids. From germline, CDR1 is SGDLS and CDR2 YYNGEE. The full variable domain, rest sourced from reference TRBV9 and TRBJ1-1, is DSGVTQTPKHLITATGQRVTLRCSPRSGDLSVYWYQQSLDQGLQFLIQYYNGEERAKGNILERFSAQQFPDLHSELNLSSLELGDSALYFCASSGWDRGGTEAFFGQGTRLTVV.

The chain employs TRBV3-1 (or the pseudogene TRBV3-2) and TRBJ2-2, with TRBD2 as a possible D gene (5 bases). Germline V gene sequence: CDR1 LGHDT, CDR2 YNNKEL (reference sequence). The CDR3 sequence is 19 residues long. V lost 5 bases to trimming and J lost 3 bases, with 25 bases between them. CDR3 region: CASSVIPKDRSGYTGELFF. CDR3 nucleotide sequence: TGTGCCAGCAGCGTAATTCCAAAAGATAGGTCGGGATACACCGGGGAGCTGTTTTTT.

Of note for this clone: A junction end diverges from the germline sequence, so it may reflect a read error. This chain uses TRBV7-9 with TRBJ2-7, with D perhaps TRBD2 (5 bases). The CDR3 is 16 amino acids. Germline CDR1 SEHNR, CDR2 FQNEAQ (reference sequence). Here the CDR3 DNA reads TGTGCCAGCAGCTTAGGGGGATGGGCAGGAGACTACGGGCAGTACTTC. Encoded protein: CASSLGGWAGDYGQYF.

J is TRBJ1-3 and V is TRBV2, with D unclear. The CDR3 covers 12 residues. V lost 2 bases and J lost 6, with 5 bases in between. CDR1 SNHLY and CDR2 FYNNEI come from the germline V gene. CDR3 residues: CASSESVNTIYF. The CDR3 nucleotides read TGTGCCAGCAGTGAATCGGTAAACACCATATATTTT.